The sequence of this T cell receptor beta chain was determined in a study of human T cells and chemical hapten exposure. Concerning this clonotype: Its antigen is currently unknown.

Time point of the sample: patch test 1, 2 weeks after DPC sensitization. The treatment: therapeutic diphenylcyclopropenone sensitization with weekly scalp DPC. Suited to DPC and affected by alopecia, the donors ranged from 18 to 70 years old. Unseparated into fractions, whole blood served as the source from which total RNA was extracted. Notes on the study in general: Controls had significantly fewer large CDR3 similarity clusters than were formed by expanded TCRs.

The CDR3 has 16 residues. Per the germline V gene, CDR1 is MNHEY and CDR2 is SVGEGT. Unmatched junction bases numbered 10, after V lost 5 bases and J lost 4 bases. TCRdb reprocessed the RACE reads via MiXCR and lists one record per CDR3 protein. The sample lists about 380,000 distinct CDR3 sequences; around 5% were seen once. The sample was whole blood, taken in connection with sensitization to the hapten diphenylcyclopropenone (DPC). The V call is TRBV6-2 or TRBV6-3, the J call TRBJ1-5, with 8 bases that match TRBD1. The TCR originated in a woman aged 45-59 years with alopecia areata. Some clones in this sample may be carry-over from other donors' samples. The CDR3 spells CASSPVIRGPNQPQHF. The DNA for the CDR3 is TGTGCCAGCAGTCCAGTCATCAGGGGGCCGAATCAGCCCCAGCATTTT.